This T cell receptor (beta chain) was identified in a study of cytomegalovirus exposure and HLA in healthy donors. Unmatched junction bases numbered 6, after V lost 0 bases and J lost 1 base. The CDR3 length is 16 residues. Germline CDR1 SGDLS, CDR2 YYNGEE. General observations from the study: Association of approximately 16,000 TCR beta sequences with HLA alleles was found at 0.05 false discovery rate in a later analysis. A later look showed TCR association rates differing by HLA locus, highest for DRB1 and lowest for HLA-C. The likely explanation for a cluster of highly shared sequence variants was sequencing artifact.

On this clone: Antigen specificity is unknown.

Both 60 Vbeta primers and 13 Jbeta primers went into the PCR. TCRdb's table, derived via immunoSEQ multiplex PCR, lists solely in-frame clones and lacks some. The table records around 190,000 clones, around 90% of them present only once. The sequenced sample consisted of PBMCs. The chain combines TRBV9 with TRBJ2-7; 8 bases align to TRBD2. This receptor was identified in a woman between 18 and 29 years old in good health and CMV-seronegative. Here the CDR3 reads CASSVAVAGPSYEQYF. For the CDR3, the DNA is TGTGCCAGCAGCGTAGCTGTAGCGGGGCCTTCCTACGAGCAGTACTTC.